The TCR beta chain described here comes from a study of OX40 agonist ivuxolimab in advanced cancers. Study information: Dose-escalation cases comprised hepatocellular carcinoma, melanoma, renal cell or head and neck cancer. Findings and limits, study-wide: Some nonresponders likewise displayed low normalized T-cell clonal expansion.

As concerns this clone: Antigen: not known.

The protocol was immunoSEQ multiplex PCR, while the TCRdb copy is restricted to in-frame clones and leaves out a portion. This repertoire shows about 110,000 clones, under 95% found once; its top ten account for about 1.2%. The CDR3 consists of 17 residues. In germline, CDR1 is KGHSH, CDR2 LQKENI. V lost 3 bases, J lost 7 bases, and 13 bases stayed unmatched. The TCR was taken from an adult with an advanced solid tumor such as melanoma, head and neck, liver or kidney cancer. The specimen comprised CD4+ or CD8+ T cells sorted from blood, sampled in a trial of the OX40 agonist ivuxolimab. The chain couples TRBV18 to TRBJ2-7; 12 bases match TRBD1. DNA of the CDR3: TGTGCCAGCTCACCGGGAACAGGGGGACAGGGGGCTCGGGAGCAGTACTTC. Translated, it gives CASSPGTGGQGAREQYF.